This T cell receptor (beta chain) was profiled in a study of patients and donors after allogeneic stem cell transplantation. TCRdb re-called the RT-PCR reads through MiXCR, storing one row per CDR3 protein. The sample consists of 900,000 to 1,000,000 distinct CDR3 sequences, under 20% of them appearing once. This clonotype was observed a handful of times. The CDR3 has 14 residues. Trimming pared 4 bases from V and 4 bases from J, leaving 11 bases between. The germline gives CDR1 SNHLY, CDR2 FYNNEI. This sequence originates from a human donor who was either an allogeneic HSCT recipient or a stem cell or donor lymphocyte infusion donor (not recorded which). It is not recorded whose cells these are; they may come from a transplant donor. The sample comprised blood, either unsorted or a sorted T cell fraction (not recorded which). The genes are TRBV2 and TRBJ2-1; possible D gene TRBD1, 5 bases. This CDR3 reads CASSGTRRYNEQFF. DNA for the CDR3: TGTGCCAGCAGTGGGACACGTAGATACAATGAGCAGTTCTTC.